The clone carrying this TCR beta chain was observed once. The source of the sample is a study of OX40 agonist ivuxolimab in advanced cancers. Study as a whole: Partial responses were achieved by three patients, one with hepatocellular carcinoma and two with cutaneous melanoma.

Using immunoSEQ multiplex PCR, the repertoire was profiled, and TCRdb retains in-frame clones only, with some absent. Of about 120,000 clones listed, 75% to 90% are singletons. From germline, CDR1 is SGDLS and CDR2 YYNGEE. The CDR3 has 16 amino acids. V dropped 4 bases and J dropped 4; count of bases not matched to a gene: 7. The TCR sequence derives from an adult with an advanced solid tumor such as melanoma, head and neck, liver or kidney cancer. Sequencing used CD4+ or CD8+ T cells sorted from blood, obtained in a trial of the OX40 agonist ivuxolimab. V is TRBV9 and J is TRBJ2-5, with 13 nucleotides matching TRBD2. The CDR3 DNA follows: TGTGCCAGCAGCATACTAGCGGGAGGGCGTTCAGAGACCCAGTACTTC. Translation gives CASSILAGGRSETQYF.